This paragraph reports one T cell receptor beta chain. Its antigen is undetermined. The sample comes from a study of OX40 agonist ivuxolimab in advanced cancers. Overall study: It was ivuxolimab, an agonistic anti-OX40 (CD134) antibody, that patients were treated with. Findings of the study overall: Dose levels from 0.1 to 3.0 mg/kg saw CD4+ and CD8+ blood T cells expand clonally by week 6. Expanded peripheral T-cell antigen specificity went undetermined. Average numbers of expanded clones were greater in CD8+ T cells than in CD4+.

Repertoires were generated with immunoSEQ multiplex PCR, while TCRdb's copy carries only in-frame clones and drops some. Among roughly 75,000 clones, around 83% were seen once, and the ten largest hold 0.76%. V lost 8 bases and J lost 8, with 21 bases in between. The CDR3 runs to 14 residues. Germline CDR1 and CDR2: MDHEN and SYDVKM. The starting material was CD4+ or CD8+ T cells sorted from blood, obtained in a trial of the OX40 agonist ivuxolimab. The rearrangement links TRBV28 to TRBJ1-2; TRBD1 is a possible D gene (6 bases). The TCR comes from an adult with an advanced solid tumor such as melanoma, head and neck, liver or kidney cancer. CDR3 DNA sequence: TGTGCCAGCGACGACCACGGGGGGGCGCCGGGCTACACCTTC. This codes for CASDDHGGAPGYTF.